This T cell receptor beta chain was identified in a study of human T cells and chemical hapten exposure. Study-wide background: Application of 0.01% DPC to the upper back was done by patch test, with a reading at 6 days. The study, taken as a whole, reports: Against controls, expanded TCRs gave rise to significantly more large CDR3 similarity clusters.

This clonotype has only a few counts. The antigen remains undetermined. The time point is: patch test 1, 2 weeks after DPC sensitization. Regarding treatment: therapeutic diphenylcyclopropenone sensitization with weekly scalp DPC. The total RNA was obtained from whole blood that was not fractionated. The CDR3 is made up of 12 amino acids. The V and J ends lost 3 bases and 4 bases respectively, with 7 bases between them. Germline V gives CDR1 DFQATT, CDR2 SNEGSKA (reference sequence). MiXCR, applied by TCRdb to the RACE reads, yields one record per CDR3 protein. The sample has about 52,000 distinct CDR3 sequences, 9.5% to 11% seen once.

The chain is built from TRBV20-1 and TRBJ1-5; the D gene is possibly TRBD1 (5 bases). The receptor was derived from a woman aged 35 to 49 with alopecia areata. Some clones in this sample may be carry-over from other donors' samples. Here the sequenced sample was whole blood, taken in connection with sensitization to the hapten diphenylcyclopropenone (DPC). CDR3 sequence: CSASRGNQPQHF. The CDR3 nucleotides are TGCAGTGCTAGTCGGGGGAATCAGCCCCAGCATTTT.